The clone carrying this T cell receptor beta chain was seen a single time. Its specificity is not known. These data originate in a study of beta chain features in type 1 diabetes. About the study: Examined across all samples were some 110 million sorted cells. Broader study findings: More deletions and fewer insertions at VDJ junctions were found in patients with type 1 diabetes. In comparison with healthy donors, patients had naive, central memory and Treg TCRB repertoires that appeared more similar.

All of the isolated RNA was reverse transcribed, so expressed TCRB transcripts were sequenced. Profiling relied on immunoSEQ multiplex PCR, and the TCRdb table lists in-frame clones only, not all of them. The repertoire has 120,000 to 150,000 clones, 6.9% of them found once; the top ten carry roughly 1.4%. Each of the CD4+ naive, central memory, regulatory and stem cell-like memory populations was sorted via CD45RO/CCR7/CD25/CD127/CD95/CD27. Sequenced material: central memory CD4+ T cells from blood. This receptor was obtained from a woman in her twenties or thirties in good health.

CDR3 in amino acids: CASSHQAGGYNEQFF. The CDR3 DNA follows: TGTGCCAGCAGCCACCAAGCGGGAGGTTACAATGAGCAGTTCTTC. This chain joins TRBV16 and TRBJ2-1; 9 bases are shared with TRBD2. V dropped 3 bases and J dropped 4; count of bases not matched to a gene: 4. This CDR3 is built from 15 residues. CDR1 and CDR2 from the germline V gene are KGHSY and FQNENV.